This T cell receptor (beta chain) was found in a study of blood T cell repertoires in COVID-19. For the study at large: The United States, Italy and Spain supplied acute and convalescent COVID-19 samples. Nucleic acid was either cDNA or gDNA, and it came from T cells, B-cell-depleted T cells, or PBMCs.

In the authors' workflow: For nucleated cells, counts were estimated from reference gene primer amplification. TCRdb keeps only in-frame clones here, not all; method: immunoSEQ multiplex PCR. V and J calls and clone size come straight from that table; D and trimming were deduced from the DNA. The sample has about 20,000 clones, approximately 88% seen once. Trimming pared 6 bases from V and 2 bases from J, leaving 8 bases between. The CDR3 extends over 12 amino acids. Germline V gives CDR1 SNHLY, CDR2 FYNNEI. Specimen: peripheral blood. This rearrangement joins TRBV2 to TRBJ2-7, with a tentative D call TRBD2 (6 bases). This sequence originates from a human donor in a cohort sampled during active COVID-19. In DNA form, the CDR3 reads TGTGCCAGCAGGGCGGGGCCCTACGAGCAGTACTTC. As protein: CASRAGPYEQYF.